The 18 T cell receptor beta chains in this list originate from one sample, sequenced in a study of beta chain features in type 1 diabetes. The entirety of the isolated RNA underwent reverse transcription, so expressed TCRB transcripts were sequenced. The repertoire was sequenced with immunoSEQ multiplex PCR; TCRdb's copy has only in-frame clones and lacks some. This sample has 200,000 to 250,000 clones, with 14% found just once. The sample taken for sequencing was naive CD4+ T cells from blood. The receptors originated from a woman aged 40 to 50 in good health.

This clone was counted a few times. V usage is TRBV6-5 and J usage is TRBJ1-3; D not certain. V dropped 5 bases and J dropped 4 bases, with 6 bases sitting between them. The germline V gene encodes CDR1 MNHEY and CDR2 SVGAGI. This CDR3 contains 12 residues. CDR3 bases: TGTGCCAGCAGTAATGGCGGAAACACCATATATTTT. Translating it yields CASSNGGNTIYF.

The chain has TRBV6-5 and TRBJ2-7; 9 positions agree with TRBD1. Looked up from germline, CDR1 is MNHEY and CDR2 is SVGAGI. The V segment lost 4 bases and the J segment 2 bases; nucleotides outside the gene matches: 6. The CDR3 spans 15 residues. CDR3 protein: CASSWGQGFAYEQYF. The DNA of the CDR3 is TGTGCCAGCAGTTGGGGACAGGGTTTCGCCTACGAGCAGTACTTC.

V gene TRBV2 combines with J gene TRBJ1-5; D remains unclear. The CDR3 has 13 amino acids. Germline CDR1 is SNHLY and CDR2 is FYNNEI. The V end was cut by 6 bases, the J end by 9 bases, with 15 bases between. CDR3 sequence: CASRSDSVRPQHF. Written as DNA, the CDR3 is TGTGCCAGCAGAAGTGACTCCGTGAGGCCCCAGCATTTT. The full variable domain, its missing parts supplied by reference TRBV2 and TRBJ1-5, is EPEVTQTPSHQVTQMGQEVILRCVPISNHLYFYWYRQILGQKVEFLVSFYNNEISEKSEIFDDQFSVERPDGSNFTLKIRSTKLEDSAMYFCASRSDSVRPQHFGDGTRLSIL.

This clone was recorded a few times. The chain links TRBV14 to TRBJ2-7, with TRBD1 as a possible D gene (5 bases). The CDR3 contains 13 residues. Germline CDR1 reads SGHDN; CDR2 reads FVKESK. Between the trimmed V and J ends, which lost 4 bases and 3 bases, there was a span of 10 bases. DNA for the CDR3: TGTGCCAGCAGCCCCCGAGACAGCTACGAGCAGTACTTC. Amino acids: CASSPRDSYEQYF.

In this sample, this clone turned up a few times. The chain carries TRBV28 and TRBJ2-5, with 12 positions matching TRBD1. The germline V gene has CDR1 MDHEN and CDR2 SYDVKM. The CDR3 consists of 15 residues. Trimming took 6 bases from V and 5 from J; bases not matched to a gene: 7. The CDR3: CASREGQGALETQYF. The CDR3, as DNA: TGTGCCAGCAGAGAGGGACAGGGGGCTTTGGAGACCCAGTACTTC.

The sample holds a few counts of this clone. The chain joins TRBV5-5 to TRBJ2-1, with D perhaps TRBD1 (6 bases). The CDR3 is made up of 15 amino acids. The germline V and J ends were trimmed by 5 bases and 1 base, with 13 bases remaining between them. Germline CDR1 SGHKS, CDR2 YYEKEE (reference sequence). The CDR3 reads CASRVGQGSYNEQFF. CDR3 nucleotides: TGTGCCAGCAGGGTGGGGCAGGGGTCCTACAATGAGCAGTTCTTC.

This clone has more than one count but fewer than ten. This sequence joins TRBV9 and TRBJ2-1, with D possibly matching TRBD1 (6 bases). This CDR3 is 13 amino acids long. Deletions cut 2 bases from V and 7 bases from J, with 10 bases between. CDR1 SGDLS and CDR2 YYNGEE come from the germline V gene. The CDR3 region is CASSVQGPNEQFF. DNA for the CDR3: TGTGCCAGCAGCGTTCAGGGGCCGAATGAGCAGTTCTTC.

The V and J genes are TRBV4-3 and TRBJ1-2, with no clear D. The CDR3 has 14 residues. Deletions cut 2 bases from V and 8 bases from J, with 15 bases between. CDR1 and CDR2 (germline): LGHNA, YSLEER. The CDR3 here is CASSQPEFPRGYTF. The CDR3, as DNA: TGCGCCAGCAGCCAACCTGAGTTCCCGCGGGGCTACACCTTC.

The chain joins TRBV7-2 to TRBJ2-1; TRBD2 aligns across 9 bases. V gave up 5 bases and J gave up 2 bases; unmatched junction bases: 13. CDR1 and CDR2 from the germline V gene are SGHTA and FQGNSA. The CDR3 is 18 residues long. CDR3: CASSVDARGGLPYNEQFF. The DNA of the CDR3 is TGTGCCAGCAGCGTCGACGCGCGGGGGGGCCTACCCTACAATGAGCAGTTCTTC.

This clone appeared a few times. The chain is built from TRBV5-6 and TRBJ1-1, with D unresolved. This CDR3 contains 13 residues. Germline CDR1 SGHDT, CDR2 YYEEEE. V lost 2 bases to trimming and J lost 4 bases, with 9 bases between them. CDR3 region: CASSFGEGTEAFF. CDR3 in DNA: TGTGCCAGCAGCTTTGGGGAGGGCACTGAAGCTTTCTTT.

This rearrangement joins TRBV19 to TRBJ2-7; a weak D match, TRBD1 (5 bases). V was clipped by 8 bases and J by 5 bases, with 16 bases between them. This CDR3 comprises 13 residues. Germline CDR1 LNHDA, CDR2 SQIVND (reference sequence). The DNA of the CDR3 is TGTGCCAGTGCCAGGGAAGGCTGGGACGAGCAGTACTTC. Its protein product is CASAREGWDEQYF.

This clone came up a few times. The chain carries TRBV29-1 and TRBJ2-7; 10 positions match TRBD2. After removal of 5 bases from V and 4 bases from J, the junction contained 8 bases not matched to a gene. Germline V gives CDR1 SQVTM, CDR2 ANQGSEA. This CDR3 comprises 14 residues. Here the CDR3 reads CSVLSGGSSYEQYF. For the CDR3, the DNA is TGCAGCGTTCTTAGCGGGGGGAGTTCGTACGAGCAGTACTTC.

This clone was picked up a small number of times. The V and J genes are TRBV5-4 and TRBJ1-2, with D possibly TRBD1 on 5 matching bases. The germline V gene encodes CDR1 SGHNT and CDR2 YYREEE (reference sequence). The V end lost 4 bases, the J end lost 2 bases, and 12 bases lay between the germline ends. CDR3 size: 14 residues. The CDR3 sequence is CASSLDSANYGYTF. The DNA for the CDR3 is TGTGCCAGCAGCCTCGACAGCGCAAACTATGGCTACACCTTC.

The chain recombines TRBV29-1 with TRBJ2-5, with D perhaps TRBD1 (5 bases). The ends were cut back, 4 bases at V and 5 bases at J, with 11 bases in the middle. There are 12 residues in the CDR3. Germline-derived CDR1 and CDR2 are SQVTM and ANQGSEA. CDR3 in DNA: TGCAGCGTTGTATCAGGGATCGAGACCCAGTACTTC. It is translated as CSVVSGIETQYF.

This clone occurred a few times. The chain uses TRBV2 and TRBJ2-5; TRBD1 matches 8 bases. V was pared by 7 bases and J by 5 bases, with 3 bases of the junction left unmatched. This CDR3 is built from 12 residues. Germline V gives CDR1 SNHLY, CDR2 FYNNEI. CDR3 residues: CASKTGAETQYF. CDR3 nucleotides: TGTGCCAGCAAGACAGGGGCCGAGACCCAGTACTTC.

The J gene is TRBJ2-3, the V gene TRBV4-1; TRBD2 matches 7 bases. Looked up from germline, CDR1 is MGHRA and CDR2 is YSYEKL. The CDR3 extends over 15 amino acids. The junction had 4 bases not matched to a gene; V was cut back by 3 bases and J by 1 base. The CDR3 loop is CASSQPGGGTDTQYF. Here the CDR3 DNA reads TGCGCCAGCAGCCAGCCGGGAGGAGGCACAGATACGCAGTATTTT.

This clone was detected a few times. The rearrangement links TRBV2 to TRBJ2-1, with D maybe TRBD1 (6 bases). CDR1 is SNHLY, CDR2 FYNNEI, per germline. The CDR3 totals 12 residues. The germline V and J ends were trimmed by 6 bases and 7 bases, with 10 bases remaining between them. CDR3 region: CASRLQGNEQFF. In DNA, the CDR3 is TGTGCCAGCAGGCTACAGGGTAATGAGCAGTTCTTC. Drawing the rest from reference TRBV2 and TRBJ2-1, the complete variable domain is EPEVTQTPSHQVTQMGQEVILRCVPISNHLYFYWYRQILGQKVEFLVSFYNNEISEKSEIFDDQFSVERPDGSNFTLKIRSTKLEDSAMYFCASRLQGNEQFFGPGTRLTVL.

DNA for the CDR3: TGTGCCAGCAGCGTAGACGCAGGGGGAAATCAGCCCCAGCATTTT. Translating gives CASSVDAGGNQPQHF. This rearrangement joins TRBV9 to TRBJ1-5; 7 bases line up with TRBD1. This CDR3 contains 15 residues. The trim removed 0 bases at V and 4 bases at J, leaving 4 bases unmatched. CDR1 is SGDLS and CDR2 is YYNGEE in the germline V gene.